This T cell receptor (beta chain) comes out of a study of T cells in Graves' hyperthyroidism and ophthalmopathy. The study left out patients who had uncontrolled infection, other autoimmune disease, pregnancy or lactation. Concerning this clonotype: What it recognizes is unknown.

Findings and limits, study-wide: Progression to ophthalmopathy was predicted a median of 6.5 months early. Most clonotypes expanded in the thyroid (above 0.001) were also present in blood.

What was amplified from RNA transcripts were TCR beta CDR3 regions. In the first-round RT-PCR of the TCR CDR3, the HTBI primer set was used. TCRdb ran MiXCR on the multiplex PCR reads and lists one entry per CDR3 protein. The sample includes under 400,000 distinct CDR3 sequences, 15% to 20% of them seen just once. The clonotype comes from a middle-aged woman with Graves' ophthalmopathy. The sequencing input was blood.

The CDR3 loop is CASSLTDTYEQYF. In DNA form, the CDR3 reads TGTGCCAGCAGTTTAACTGATACCTACGAGCAGTACTTC. The V and J genes are TRBV27 and TRBJ2-7, with D uncertain. The germline V and J ends were trimmed by 2 bases and 2 bases, with 7 bases remaining between them. This CDR3 has 13 amino acids. Germline values: CDR1 MNHEY, CDR2 SMNVEV (reference sequence).